A single sample gave rise to the 6 T cell receptor beta chains below, sequenced in a study of blood T cell repertoires in COVID-19. Assay: immunoSEQ multiplex PCR; the TCRdb copy retains only in-frame clones and omits some. This sample has 150,000 to 180,000 clones, with 60% to 85% found just once. The specimen was peripheral blood. These receptors were taken from a man of 80 years or more with acute or convalescent COVID-19.

V gene TRBV5-1 combines with J gene TRBJ1-1, with 7 bases identical to TRBD1. The CDR3 has 14 residues. V was clipped by 4 bases and J by 2 bases; unmatched bases: 5. Germline CDR1 reads SGHRS; CDR2 reads YFSETQ. The CDR3 here is CASSEGQTNTEAFF. The CDR3 DNA is TGCGCCAGCAGCGAGGGACAGACAAACACTGAAGCTTTCTTT.

CDR3 nucleotides: TGCGCCAGCAGCCAAGAAGGTAGCGGGGCCTGGTACGAGCAGTACTTC. Protein product: CASSQEGSGAWYEQYF. The V gene is TRBV4-1, the J gene TRBJ2-7; 8 bases map to TRBD2. This CDR3 spans 16 amino acids. Germline CDR1 and CDR2: MGHRA and YSYEKL. The V gene end was trimmed by 0 bases and the J gene end by 4 bases; junction bases not matched to a gene: 8.

The chain has TRBV4-1 and TRBJ1-1; maybe TRBD1 (5 bases). Germline CDR1 and CDR2: MGHRA and YSYEKL. The CDR3 is 15 amino acids. V lost 1 base, J lost 5 bases, and 14 bases lay in between. Here the CDR3 DNA reads TGCGCCAGCAGCCAAGTCCCCCCGGGGGGGACTGAAGCTTTCTTT. It is translated as CASSQVPPGGTEAFF.

This clone was counted a few times. The same CDR3 is also encoded by other DNA sequences in this sample. The chain employs TRBV24-1 and TRBJ2-2; TRBD1 agrees at 9 bases. This CDR3 is 16 amino acids long. V dropped 2 bases and J dropped 3; count of bases not matched to a gene: 3. CDR1 is KGHDR, CDR2 SFDVKD, per germline. This CDR3 reads CATSDSRQGDTGELFF. CDR3 bases: TGTGCCACCAGTGATTCCAGACAGGGGGACACCGGGGAGCTGTTTTTT.

CDR3 in amino acids: CAAGQGANTGELFF. The CDR3 nucleotides read TGTGCCGCCGGACAGGGGGCGAACACCGGGGAGCTGTTTTTT. The chain combines TRBV30 with TRBJ2-2; 10 positions match TRBD1. The CDR3 totals 14 residues. The ends lost 8 bases at V and 0 bases at J; junction bases unmatched: 3. Germline assignment: CDR1 GTSNPN and CDR2 SVGIG (reference sequence).

V and J are TRBV6-5 and TRBJ1-2, with D tentatively TRBD1 (5 bases). With 5 bases removed from V and 8 bases from J, the gap between germline ends came to 18 bases. Germline V gene sequence: CDR1 MNHEY, CDR2 SVGAGI. The length of the CDR3 is 14 residues. CDR3 coding DNA: TGTGCCAGCAGTCCTGGGGGGGTCTTGGGCGGCTACACCTTC. This codes for CASSPGGVLGGYTF.